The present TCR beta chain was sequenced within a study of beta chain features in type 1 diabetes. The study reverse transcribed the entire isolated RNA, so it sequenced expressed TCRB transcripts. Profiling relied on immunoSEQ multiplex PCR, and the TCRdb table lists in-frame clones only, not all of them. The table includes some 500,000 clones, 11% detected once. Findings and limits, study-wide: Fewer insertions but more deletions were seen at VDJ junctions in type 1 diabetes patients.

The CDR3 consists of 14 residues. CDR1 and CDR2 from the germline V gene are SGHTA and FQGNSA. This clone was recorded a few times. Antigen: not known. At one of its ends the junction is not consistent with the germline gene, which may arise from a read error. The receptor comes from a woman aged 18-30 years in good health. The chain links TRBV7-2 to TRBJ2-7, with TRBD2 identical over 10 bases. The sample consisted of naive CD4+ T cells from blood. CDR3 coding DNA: TGTGCCAGCAGCCTAGCGGGAGAGAGCTACGAGCAGTACTTC. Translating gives CASSLAGESYEQYF.